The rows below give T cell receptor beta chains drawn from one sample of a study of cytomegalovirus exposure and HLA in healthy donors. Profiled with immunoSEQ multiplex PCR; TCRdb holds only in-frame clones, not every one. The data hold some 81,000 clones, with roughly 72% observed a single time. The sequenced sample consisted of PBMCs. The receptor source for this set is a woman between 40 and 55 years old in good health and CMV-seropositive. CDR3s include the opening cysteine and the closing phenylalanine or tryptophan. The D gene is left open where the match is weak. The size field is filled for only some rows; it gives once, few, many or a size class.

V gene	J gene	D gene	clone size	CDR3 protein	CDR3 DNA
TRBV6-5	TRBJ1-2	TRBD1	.	CASSPQGADGYTF	TGTGCCAGCAGTCCGCAGGGGGCGGATGGCTACACCTTC
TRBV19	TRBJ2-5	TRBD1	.	CASRGQGLETQYF	TGTGCCAGTAGGGGACAGGGTCTCGAGACCCAGTACTTC
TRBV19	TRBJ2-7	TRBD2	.	CASSPSGGLTEQYF	TGTGCCAGTAGTCCGTCGGGGGGTCTTACCGAGCAGTACTTC
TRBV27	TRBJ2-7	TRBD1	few	CASSADRGHEQYF	TGTGCCAGCAGTGCCGACAGGGGGCACGAGCAGTACTTC
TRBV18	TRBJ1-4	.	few	CASSPSGGGNEKLFF	TGTGCCAGCTCGCCTTCGGGAGGTGGGAATGAAAAACTGTTTTTT
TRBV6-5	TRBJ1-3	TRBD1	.	CASSSGQVLRNTIYF	TGTGCCAGCAGTTCCGGACAGGTTCTCCGTAACACCATATATTTT
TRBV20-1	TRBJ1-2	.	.	CSARDPNGYTF	TGCAGTGCTAGAGACCCCAATGGCTACACCTTC
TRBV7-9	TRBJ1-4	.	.	CASGWWGPNEKLFF	TGTGCCAGCGGGTGGTGGGGCCCAAATGAAAAACTGTTTTTT
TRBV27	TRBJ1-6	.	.	CASSFSYRQSRTSTVPLHF	TGTGCCAGCAGTTTTTCCTACAGGCAGTCAAGGACCTCGACAGTCCCCCTCCACTTT
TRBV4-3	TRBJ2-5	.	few	CASSGTKGQETQYF	TGCGCCAGCAGCGGCACTAAAGGCCAAGAGACCCAGTACTTC
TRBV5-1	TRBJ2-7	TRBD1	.	CASSTGQAPRGYEQYF	TGCGCCAGCAGCACTGGACAGGCCCCACGGGGCTACGAGCAGTACTTC
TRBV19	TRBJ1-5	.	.	CASRFEGGGNQPQHF	TGTGCCAGTAGGTTCGAGGGTGGAGGCAATCAGCCCCAGCATTTT
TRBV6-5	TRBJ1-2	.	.	CASSYRQGNRRYTF	TGTGCCAGCAGTTATCGGCAGGGAAATAGGCGCTACACCTTC
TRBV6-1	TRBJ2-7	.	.	CASSEEGETYEQYF	TGTGCCAGCAGTGAAGAGGGAGAGACCTACGAGCAGTACTTC
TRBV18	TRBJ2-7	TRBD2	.	CASSRSGTSGIYEQYF	TGTGCCAGCTCAAGATCAGGGACTAGCGGAATATACGAGCAGTACTTC
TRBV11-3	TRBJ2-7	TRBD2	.	CASSLTGTSDNEQYF	TGTGCCAGCAGCTTAACCGGGACTAGCGATAACGAGCAGTACTTC
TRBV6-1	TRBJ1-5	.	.	CASSAKSGGVGNQPQHF	TGTGCCAGCAGTGCTAAATCGGGAGGGGTGGGCAATCAGCCCCAGCATTTT
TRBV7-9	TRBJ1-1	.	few	CASSPVMNTEAFF	TGTGCCAGCAGCCCCGTTATGAACACTGAAGCTTTCTTT
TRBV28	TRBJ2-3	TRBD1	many	CASSVPGQGTDTQYF	TGTGCCAGCAGTGTACCGGGACAGGGAACAGATACGCAGTATTTT
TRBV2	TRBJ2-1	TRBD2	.	CASSEWLAGGPGHNEQFF	TGTGCCAGCAGTGAGTGGCTAGCGGGGGGGCCCGGACACAATGAGCAGTTCTTC
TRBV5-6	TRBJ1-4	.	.	CASSLWRPTNEKPFF	TGTGCCAGCAGCTTGTGGAGACCAACTAATGAAAAACCGTTTTTT
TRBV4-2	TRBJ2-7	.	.	CASSQDASGLFYEQYF	TGTGCCAGCAGCCAAGATGCATCCGGACTATTTTACGAGCAGTACTTC
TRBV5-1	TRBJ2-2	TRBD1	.	CASSPRTGNTGELFF	TGCGCCAGCAGCCCACGGACAGGGAACACCGGGGAGCTGTTTTTT
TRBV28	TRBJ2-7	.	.	CASRPTGNYEQYF	TGTGCCAGCAGGCCTACAGGGAACTACGAGCAGTACTTC
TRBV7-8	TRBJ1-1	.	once	CASRSIGQAATEAFF	TGTGCCAGCAGATCGATAGGACAAGCTGCAACTGAAGCTTTCTTT
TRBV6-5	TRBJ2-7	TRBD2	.	CASSQLGGDYEQYF	TGTGCCAGCAGCCAACTTGGGGGGGACTACGAGCAGTACTTC
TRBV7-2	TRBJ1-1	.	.	CASSGRVSNTEAFF	TGTGCCAGCAGCGGCAGGGTGTCGAACACTGAAGCTTTCTTT
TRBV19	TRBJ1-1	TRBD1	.	CASVNRGRLAEAFF	TGTGCCAGTGTTAACAGGGGGCGCCTCGCTGAAGCTTTCTTT
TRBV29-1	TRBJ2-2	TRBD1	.	CSVGQGVWGAGELFF	TGCAGCGTGGGACAGGGAGTATGGGGGGCCGGGGAGCTGTTTTTT
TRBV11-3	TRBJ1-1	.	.	CASSLTVNTEAFF	TGTGCCAGCAGCTTAACAGTGAACACTGAAGCTTTCTTT
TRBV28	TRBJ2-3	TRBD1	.	CASIGTADYGDTQYF	TGTGCCAGCATCGGGACAGCTGATTATGGGGATACGCAGTATTTT
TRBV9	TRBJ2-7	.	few	CASSVGTKGLREQYF	TGTGCCAGCAGCGTCGGGACGAAGGGACTCCGCGAGCAGTACTTC
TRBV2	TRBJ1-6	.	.	CASSYTGGLNSPLHF	TGTGCCAGCTCCTATACCGGGGGTTTAAATTCACCCCTCCACTTT
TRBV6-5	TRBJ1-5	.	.	CASSYRGENQPQHF	TGTGCCAGCAGTTACCGGGGGGAAAATCAGCCCCAGCATTTT
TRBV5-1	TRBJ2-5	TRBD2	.	CASSLVGRGETQYF	TGCGCCAGCAGCTTGGTCGGGAGGGGAGAGACCCAGTACTTC
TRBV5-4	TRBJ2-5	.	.	CASSLQGSEETQYF	TGTGCCAGCAGCTTACAAGGGAGTGAAGAGACCCAGTACTTC
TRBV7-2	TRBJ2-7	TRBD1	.	CASSSTGGPSYEQYF	TGTGCCAGCAGCTCAACAGGGGGCCCCTCCTACGAGCAGTACTTC
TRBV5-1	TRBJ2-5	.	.	CASSWSVGSQETQYF	TGCGCCAGCAGCTGGAGTGTCGGTTCCCAAGAGACCCAGTACTTC
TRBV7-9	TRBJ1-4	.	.	CASSLPREKLFF	TGTGCCAGCAGCTTGCCCAGAGAAAAACTGTTTTTT
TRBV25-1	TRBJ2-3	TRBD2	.	CAGPGLAVFNTDTQYF	TGTGCCGGACCGGGACTAGCGGTATTTAACACAGATACGCAGTATTTT
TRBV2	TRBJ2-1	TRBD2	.	CASSRDYFYNEQFF	TGTGCCAGCAGTAGGGACTATTTTTACAATGAGCAGTTCTTC
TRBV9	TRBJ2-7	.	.	CASSVGYTGEQYF	TGTGCCAGCAGCGTAGGTTACACGGGGGAGCAGTACTTC
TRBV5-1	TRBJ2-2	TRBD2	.	CASSPSSGGNTGELFF	TGCGCCAGCAGCCCGTCTAGCGGGGGGAACACCGGGGAGCTGTTTTTT
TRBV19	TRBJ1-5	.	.	CATRDKNQPQHF	TGTGCCACCAGGGACAAAAATCAGCCCCAGCATTTT
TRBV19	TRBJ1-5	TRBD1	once	CASRTGDQPQHF	TGTGCCAGTAGGACAGGGGATCAGCCCCAGCATTTT
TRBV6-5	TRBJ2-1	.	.	CASSNPKGLRNEQFF	TGTGCCAGCAGTAATCCTAAGGGGTTGAGGAATGAGCAGTTCTTC
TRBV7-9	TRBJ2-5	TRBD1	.	CASSLSPLDRDETQYF	TGTGCCAGCAGCTTATCCCCTCTTGACAGGGATGAGACCCAGTACTTC
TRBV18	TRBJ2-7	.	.	CASSPGVSYEQYF	TGTGCCAGCTCCCCGGGAGTCTCCTACGAGCAGTACTTC
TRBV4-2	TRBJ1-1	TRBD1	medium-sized	CASSSPGQANTEAFF	TGTGCCAGCAGCTCACCGGGACAGGCAAACACTGAAGCTTTCTTT
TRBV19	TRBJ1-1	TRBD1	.	CASRSTGGTEAFF	TGTGCCAGTAGATCGACAGGGGGAACTGAAGCTTTCTTT
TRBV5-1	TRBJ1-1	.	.	CASSHTNDRKAFF	TGCGCCAGCAGCCACACTAATGACAGAAAAGCTTTCTTT
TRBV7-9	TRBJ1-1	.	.	CASSLITGAFF	TGTGCCAGCAGCTTAATTACCGGGGCTTTCTTT
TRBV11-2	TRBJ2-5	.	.	CASSFRETQYF	TGTGCCAGCAGCTTCCGTGAGACCCAGTACTTC
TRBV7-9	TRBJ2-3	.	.	CASRYGVDTQYF	TGTGCCAGCAGGTACGGGGTAGATACGCAGTATTTT
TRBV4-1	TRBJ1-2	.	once	CASSQDADTPNYGYTF	TGCGCCAGCAGCCAAGACGCGGACACTCCTAACTATGGCTACACCTTC
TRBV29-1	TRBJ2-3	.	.	CSVEDPAFRATDTQYF	TGCAGCGTTGAAGATCCGGCATTCAGGGCTACAGATACGCAGTATTTT
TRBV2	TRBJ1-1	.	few	CASSVTERLTEAFF	TGTGCCAGCAGTGTGACAGAAAGGTTAACTGAAGCTTTCTTT
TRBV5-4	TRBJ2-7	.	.	CASSFDSGRYGQYF	TGTGCCAGCAGCTTTGATTCAGGGAGGTACGGGCAGTACTTC
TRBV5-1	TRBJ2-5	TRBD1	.	CASSWGQGETQYF	TGCGCCAGCAGCTGGGGACAGGGGGAGACCCAGTACTTC